What follows are 18 T cell receptor beta chains derived from one specimen sequenced in a study. TCRdb re-analysed the RT-PCR reads in MiXCR, keeping a single row per CDR3 protein. Altogether 650,000 to 800,000 distinct CDR3 sequences are present, 14% being singletons, with the ten largest covering around 3.3%. The sequenced material came from memory CD4+ T cells from blood. The receptors originated from a female donor in good health, serving as a healthy control.

The genes are TRBV6-6 and TRBJ2-1, with D perhaps TRBD2 (5 bases). This CDR3 has 15 amino acids. V was shortened by 0 bases and J by 5 bases, with 11 bases between the two germline ends. The germline gives CDR1 MNHNY, CDR2 SVGAGI (reference sequence). The CDR3 nucleotides read TGTGCCAGCAGTTACTCTGCGGGTCGAGACAATGAGCAGTTCTTC. Its protein product is CASSYSAGRDNEQFF.

In its sample, this clonotype was seen a few times. The gene calls are TRBV24-1 and TRBJ2-3; no clear D. The CDR3 loop spans 13 amino acids. V lost 5 bases, J lost 2 bases, and 7 bases lay in between. From germline, CDR1 is KGHDR and CDR2 SFDVKD. The CDR3 sequence: CATSGGYTDTQYF. In nucleotides, the CDR3 is TGTGCCACCAGTGGTGGCTACACAGATACGCAGTATTTT.

This clonotype was recorded many times. The chain is built from TRBV6-5 and TRBJ2-3; TRBD2 is a possible D gene (6 bases). This CDR3 has 13 residues. In germline, CDR1 is MNHEY, CDR2 SVGAGI. Trimming pared 7 bases from V and 5 bases from J, leaving 13 bases between. This chain's CDR3 is CASTNSGVDTQYF. The CDR3, as DNA: TGTGCCAGCACCAACTCGGGGGTAGATACGCAGTATTTT.

Note on this clonotype: Since a much larger clone is just one base distant, this may be a read error. The chain couples TRBV5-1 to TRBJ2-1, with TRBD1 identical over 7 bases. This CDR3 has 15 amino acids. V gave up 8 bases and J gave up 6 bases; unmatched junction bases: 14. Germline V gene data show CDR1 as SGHRS and CDR2 as YFSETQ. The CDR3 is CASQTGSNACNEQFF. As DNA, the CDR3 is TGCGCCAGTCAGACAGGGTCTAACGCCTGCAATGAGCAGTTCTTC.

This clonotype appeared many times. The chain employs TRBV20-1 and TRBJ2-5; unclear D gene. V was shortened by 5 bases and J by 0 bases, with 10 bases between the two germline ends. The CDR3 runs to 13 residues. The germline V gene has CDR1 DFQATT and CDR2 SNEGSKA (reference sequence). The CDR3 loop is CSAPYTYQETQYF. The CDR3, as DNA: TGCAGTGCTCCATACACGTACCAAGAGACCCAGTACTTC.

The CDR3 DNA follows: TGTGCCAGCAGCCTGCGGGGCCCTAGCACAGATACGCAGTATTTT. Translation gives CASSLRGPSTDTQYF. V is TRBV7-2 and J is TRBJ2-3, with D tentatively TRBD2 (6 bases). Trimming removed 5 bases at V and 0 bases at J, with 12 bases between. Germline V gene lookup returns CDR1 SGHTA and CDR2 FQGNSA. The CDR3 runs 15 residues.

This chain links TRBV1 with TRBJ1-2; the D call TRBD1 from the table was never checked on the DNA. TRBV1 is given as a pseudogene. CDR3 size: 17 residues. Here the CDR3 DNA reads TGCACCAGCAGCCAAGTCCACAGGGTGCGTTCTGGCTATGGCTACACCTTC. Translating gives CTSSQVHRVRSGYGYTF.

This clonotype occurred many times. The chain recombines TRBV4-3 with TRBJ2-5; weak D call: TRBD2 (6 bases). V lost 1 base, J lost 5 bases, and 17 bases lay in between. The CDR3 is 16 residues long. Germline values: CDR1 LGHNA, CDR2 YSLEER. This chain's CDR3 is CASSQGSPGGLETQYF. CDR3 bases: TGCGCCAGCAGCCAAGGTTCCCCTGGAGGGTTGGAGACCCAGTACTTC.

This clonotype came up a few times. This sequence joins TRBV30 and TRBJ2-2, with D hard to call. V lost 3 bases and J 6 bases, leaving 17 bases between the germline ends. The CDR3 extends over 15 amino acids. Germline CDR1 GTSNPN, CDR2 SVGIG (reference sequence). The CDR3 reads CAWSADPGWAGELFF. In nucleotides, the CDR3 is TGTGCCTGGAGCGCCGACCCGGGCTGGGCCGGGGAGCTGTTTTTT.

This clonotype was counted at least ten times. The gene calls are TRBV7-2 and TRBJ1-5; D gene unclear. V gave up 1 base and J gave up 8 bases, with 6 bases separating them. The germline gives CDR1 SGHTA, CDR2 FQGNSA. The CDR3 totals 12 residues. This CDR3 is CASSLGYEPQHF. The DNA of the CDR3 is TGTGCCAGCAGCTTAGGTTATGAGCCCCAGCATTTT. The full variable domain, in which reference TRBV7-2 and TRBJ1-5 provide the parts outside the CDR3, is GAGVSQSPSNKVTEKGKDVELRCDPISGHTALYWYRQSLGQGLEFLIYFQGNSAPDKSGLPSDRFSAERTGGSVSTLTIQRTQQEDSAVYLCASSLGYEPQHFGDGTRLSIL.

This clonotype was observed a handful of times. The V and J genes are TRBV7-8 and TRBJ2-6; perhaps TRBD1 as D (6 bases). CDR1 is SGHVS and CDR2 is FQNEAQ in the germline V gene. The CDR3 is 14 amino acids. Trimming stripped 6 bases from V and 5 bases from J, with 11 bases between. CDR3 in amino acids: CASRLRDRANVLTF. CDR3 in DNA: TGTGCCAGCAGGCTCCGGGACAGGGCCAACGTCCTGACTTTC. Combining the CDR3 with reference TRBV7-8 and TRBJ2-6 gives the whole variable domain GAGVSQSPRYKVAKRGQDVALRCDPISGHVSLFWYQQALGQGPEFLTYFQNEAQLDKSGLPSDRFFAERPEGSVSTLKIQRTQQEDSAVYLCASRLRDRANVLTFGAGSRLTVL.

Many counts were recorded for this clonotype. The chain recombines TRBV29-1 with TRBJ2-7; D is uncertain. Germline V gives CDR1 SQVTM, CDR2 ANQGSEA. The CDR3 has 13 residues. V was cut by 1 base and J by 0 bases, with 7 bases left in between. The CDR3 bases are TGCAGCGTTGAAGGGCGTAACTCCTACGAGCAGTACTTC. The encoded protein is CSVEGRNSYEQYF.

In this sample, this clonotype turned up a few times. The CDR3 DNA reads as TGTGCCAGCAGTTCGACAGGGAGGGACACCGGGGAGCTGTTTTTT. Residues: CASSSTGRDTGELFF. The V call is TRBV27, the J call TRBJ2-2; D is tentatively TRBD1 or TRBD2 (7 bases each). CDR1 is MNHEY and CDR2 is SMNVEV in the germline V gene (reference sequence). The CDR3 extends over 15 amino acids. The V end lost 4 bases, the J end lost 3 bases, and 12 bases lay between the germline ends.

The V and J genes are TRBV4-3 and TRBJ1-2; D might be TRBD1 (6 bases). The germline V gene encodes CDR1 LGHNA and CDR2 YSLEER. V was cut by 0 bases and J by 7 bases, with 15 bases left in between. The CDR3 has 15 amino acids. The CDR3 region has the DNA TGCGCCAGCAGCCAAGAGTCAGCGGTCAGGGGTGGCTACACCTTC. Its protein product is CASSQESAVRGGYTF.

This clonotype was seen ten or more times. The gene calls are TRBV29-1 and TRBJ2-5; D may be TRBD2 (6 bases). CDR1 and CDR2 (germline): SQVTM, ANQGSEA. There are 15 residues in the CDR3. Between the trimmed V and J ends, which lost 6 bases and 2 bases, there was a span of 19 bases. CDR3 loop: CSVLQRDAGQETQYF. The CDR3 DNA reads TGCAGCGTCCTCCAGAGAGACGCGGGACAAGAGACCCAGTACTTC.

This clonotype was observed a handful of times. The V and J genes are TRBV4-2 and TRBJ2-7; 8 bases map to TRBD2. The germline CDR1 and CDR2 sequences are LGHNA and YNFKEQ. Losses at the gene ends were 9 bases for V and 5 bases for J; bases not matched to a gene: 12. The CDR3 contains 14 residues. This CDR3 reads CASGGGRPGNEQYF. As DNA, the CDR3 is TGTGCCAGTGGGGGCGGGAGGCCGGGAAACGAGCAGTACTTC.

Turning to this clonotype: Because the CDR3's place on the DNA is in doubt, the DNA is left out and the CDR3 is given as listed by TCRdb. The chain combines TRBV7-5 with TRBJ2-7. TRBV7-5 represents a pseudogene. The length of the CDR3 is 20 amino acids, counting both ends. The chain's CDR3 is CISVSEAHKRRETGAYEQYF.

This clonotype was seen ten or more times. CDR3 residues: CTASGGSGTYEQYF. CDR3 nucleotides: TGCACCGCCTCGGGTGGTAGCGGCACCTACGAGCAGTACTTC. The chain is built from TRBV20-1 and TRBJ2-7; tentative D call: TRBD2 (6 bases). This CDR3 region has 14 residues. From germline, CDR1 is DFQATT and CDR2 SNEGSKA (reference sequence).